The sequence of this T cell receptor (beta chain) was determined in a study of T cell repertoires in ileal Crohn's disease. Unmatched junction bases numbered 8, after V lost 5 bases and J lost 5 bases. From germline, CDR1 is SGHTA and CDR2 FQGTGA. CDR3 length: 15 amino acids. Measured with immunoSEQ multiplex PCR; TCRdb has only the in-frame clones, and not every one. The table records around 15,000 clones, nearly 90% of them present only once. The source material was ileal tissue. The sequence came from an adult with Crohn's disease. The chain has TRBV7-3 and TRBJ2-7; 11 bases are a match to TRBD2. CDR3 protein: CASSPVAGGFHEQYF. The CDR3, as DNA: TGTGCCAGCAGCCCAGTAGCGGGGGGGTTCCACGAGCAGTACTTC.